These 21 T cell receptor beta chains share one sample of origin, sequenced in a study of blood T cell repertoires in COVID-19. The method was immunoSEQ multiplex PCR; TCRdb's version includes in-frame clones alone and lacks a portion of them. Of hundreds of thousands of clones in the sample, roughly 84% are singletons; the top ten hold around 3%. Material: PBMCs or T cells enriched from blood (not recorded which). The receptors here all came from a woman in her 30s who had recovered from COVID-19.

The chain combines TRBV28 with TRBJ1-1; D is possibly TRBD1 (5 bases). V shed 6 bases and J shed 6 bases, with 11 bases lying between them. Germline V CDR1 and CDR2: MDHEN, SYDVKM. This CDR3 has 12 amino acids. The CDR3 here is CASRGTVSEAFF. CDR3 DNA sequence: TGTGCCAGCAGGGGGACTGTATCTGAAGCTTTCTTT.

V is TRBV7-9 and J is TRBJ2-1; D is uncertain. The CDR3 spans 12 residues. The germline V gene encodes CDR1 SEHNR and CDR2 FQNEAQ (reference sequence). Trimming shortened V by 3 bases and J by 6 bases, and 6 bases separated the two germline ends. As DNA, the CDR3 is TGTGCCAGCAGCTTTAGCAGCAATGAGCAGTTCTTC. This encodes CASSFSSNEQFF.

The J gene is TRBJ1-5, the V gene TRBV7-9, with D perhaps matching TRBD1 (5 bases). The CDR3 runs 15 residues. The germline gives CDR1 SEHNR, CDR2 FQNEAQ (reference sequence). Trimming pared 8 bases from V and 3 bases from J, leaving 17 bases between. The CDR3 DNA follows: TGTGCCAGCCAGGAGGGAGCAGGGCCCAATCAGCCCCAGCATTTT. It is translated as CASQEGAGPNQPQHF.

This clone was observed a handful of times. CDR3 region: CASSEGQVLSTEAFF. The CDR3 DNA reads as TGTGCCAGCAGTGAAGGGCAGGTGTTAAGCACTGAAGCTTTCTTT. The gene calls are TRBV6-1 and TRBJ1-1; D gene ambiguous. The CDR3 sequence is 15 residues long. The germline V gene has CDR1 MNHNS and CDR2 SASEGT. The germline V and J ends were trimmed by 1 base and 4 bases, with 13 bases remaining between them.

This clone showed up just a few times. The chain uses TRBV25-1 and TRBJ1-4; D is unresolved. The ends were cut back, 3 bases at V and 8 bases at J, with 13 bases in the middle. CDR1 and CDR2 (germline): MGHDK, SYGVNS. This CDR3 spans 14 amino acids. The CDR3 is CASSDNEFREKLFF. Written as DNA, the CDR3 is TGTGCCAGCAGTGACAATGAATTCCGGGAAAAACTGTTTTTT. The full variable domain, its missing parts supplied by reference TRBV25-1 and TRBJ1-4, is EADIYQTPRYLVIGTGKKITLECSQTMGHDKMYWYQQDPGMELHLIHYSYGVNSTEKGDLSSESTVSRIRTEHFPLTLESARPSHTSQYLCASSDNEFREKLFFGSGTQLSVL.

The rearrangement uses TRBV3-1 (or the pseudogene TRBV3-2) and TRBJ1-1, with 10 bases that match TRBD1. V dropped 4 bases and J dropped 7; count of bases not matched to a gene: 3. Germline V CDR1 and CDR2: LGHDT, YNNKEL (reference sequence). The CDR3 totals 13 residues. DNA for the CDR3: TGTGCCAGCAGCCGACAGGGGGCAGATGAAGCTTTCTTT. As protein: CASSRQGADEAFF.

About this clone itself: This CDR3 is also generated by other DNA sequences in the sample. The chain recombines TRBV27 with TRBJ2-7; D perhaps matches TRBD2 (5 bases). Trimming took off 6 bases at V and 0 bases at J, with 9 bases between the two ends. This CDR3 comprises 13 residues. Germline CDR1 and CDR2: MNHEY and SMNVEV (reference sequence). This CDR3 reads CASRAGSSYEQYF. The CDR3 region has the DNA TGTGCCAGCAGGGCGGGCTCCTCCTACGAGCAGTACTTC.

The V gene is TRBV11-2, the J gene TRBJ2-7, with 8 bases lining up with TRBD2. With 4 bases clipped from V and 6 bases from J, the junction kept 8 bases outside the gene matches. The germline gives CDR1 SGHAT, CDR2 FQNNGV. This CDR3 is 14 amino acids long. Here the CDR3 reads CASSSREGMSEQYF. The DNA of the CDR3 is TGTGCCAGCAGCTCCCGGGAGGGGATGTCCGAGCAGTACTTC.

The rearrangement joins TRBV4-1 to TRBJ2-7; no reliable D call. This CDR3 comprises 14 residues. V was pared by 1 base and J by 3 bases, with 10 bases between. In germline, CDR1 is MGHRA, CDR2 YSYEKL. The CDR3 loop is CASSQVIASYEQYF. CDR3 DNA: TGCGCCAGCAGCCAAGTTATTGCTAGCTACGAGCAGTACTTC.

A word on this clone: This same CDR3 is encoded by further DNA sequences in the sample. This chain joins TRBV28 and TRBJ1-5; 7 bases align to TRBD1. CDR3 length: 14 amino acids. The J segment lost 5 bases and the V segment lost 5 bases, leaving 6 bases of the junction unmatched. Germline V gives CDR1 MDHEN, CDR2 SYDVKM. This chain's CDR3 is CASSPQTGHQPQHF. Written as DNA, the CDR3 is TGTGCCAGCAGTCCACAGACAGGGCATCAGCCCCAGCATTTT.

The V gene is TRBV27, the J gene TRBJ1-2, with TRBD1 as a possible D gene (5 bases). V lost 5 bases and J 6 bases, leaving 13 bases between the germline ends. CDR1 and CDR2 from the germline V gene are MNHEY and SMNVEV (reference sequence). The CDR3 runs 13 residues. The CDR3 sequence is CASSHRFSDGYTF. CDR3 nucleotides: TGTGCCAGCAGTCACAGGTTCTCAGATGGCTACACCTTC.

The chain employs TRBV5-8 and TRBJ1-4, with unresolved D. V was shortened by 0 bases and J by 7 bases, with 16 bases between the two germline ends. Germline values: CDR1 SGHTS, CDR2 YDEGEE. The length of the CDR3 is 16 residues. The CDR3: CASSLGPEAGGEKLFF. CDR3 nucleotides: TGTGCCAGCAGCTTGGGGCCTGAGGCCGGAGGTGAAAAACTGTTTTTT.

The CDR3 protein is CASSRGGDWNSPLHF. In DNA form, the CDR3 reads TGTGCCAGCAGCCGAGGGGGCGATTGGAATTCACCCCTCCACTTT. The chain joins TRBV7-3 to TRBJ1-6, with 7 bases that match TRBD1. Trimming cost V 5 bases and J 7 bases; bases outside gene matches: 8. Germline assignment: CDR1 SGHTA and CDR2 FQGTGA. The CDR3 spans 15 residues.

V usage is TRBV27 and J usage is TRBJ2-3, with TRBD2 matching 16 bases. The ends lost 4 bases at V and 4 bases at J; junction bases unmatched: 5. The CDR3 covers 17 residues. CDR1 and CDR2 (germline): MNHEY, SMNVEV (reference sequence). CDR3: CASSSGLAGGPADTQYF. The CDR3 nucleotides are TGTGCCAGCAGTTCGGGACTAGCGGGAGGGCCAGCAGATACGCAGTATTTT.

The chain employs TRBV19 and TRBJ1-1; D is possibly TRBD1 (5 bases). Germline CDR1 reads LNHDA; CDR2 reads SQIVND (reference sequence). Between the trimmed V and J ends, which lost 5 bases and 5 bases, there was a span of 27 bases. This CDR3 is 18 amino acids long. CDR3 loop: CASSFRVREIVVPTEAFF. In DNA form, the CDR3 reads TGTGCCAGTAGTTTCAGGGTCAGAGAGATAGTCGTCCCAACTGAAGCTTTCTTT. The full variable domain, rest sourced from reference TRBV19 and TRBJ1-1, is DGGITQSPKYLFRKEGQNVTLSCEQNLNHDAMYWYRQDPGQGLRLIYYSQIVNDFQKGDIAEGYSVSREKKESFPLTVTSAQKNPTAFYLCASSFRVREIVVPTEAFFGQGTRLTVV.

V is TRBV19 and J is TRBJ2-1, with a possible D match to TRBD2 (6 bases). V lost 3 bases and J 2 bases, leaving 11 bases between the germline ends. CDR3 size: 15 residues. Per the germline V gene, CDR1 is LNHDA and CDR2 is SQIVND (reference sequence). The CDR3 region is CASSIFGGAYNEQFF. CDR3 in DNA: TGTGCCAGTAGTATTTTCGGGGGAGCCTACAATGAGCAGTTCTTC.

This sequence joins TRBV19 and TRBJ2-7; 9 nucleotides line up with TRBD1. The V gene's germline CDR1 is LNHDA and CDR2 SQIVND (reference sequence). Trimming took 2 bases from V and 1 from J; bases not matched to a gene: 3. CDR3 length: 15 residues. The CDR3 loop reads CASSIRTGASYEQYF. Here the CDR3 DNA reads TGTGCCAGTAGTATAAGGACAGGGGCTTCCTACGAGCAGTACTTC.

The V call is TRBV4-1, the J call TRBJ2-5; 7 nucleotides line up with TRBD2. CDR3 length equals 14 residues. V shed 8 bases and J 9 bases; nucleotides not matched to a gene: 15. Germline loops: CDR1 MGHRA, CDR2 YSYEKL. The CDR3 loop reads CASSWEGGLVAQYF. The CDR3 nucleotides are TGCGCCAGCTCATGGGAGGGCGGCCTGGTAGCCCAGTACTTC.

The chain carries TRBV14 and TRBJ2-2; D perhaps matches TRBD2 (6 bases). Trimming stripped 4 bases from V and 1 base from J, with 16 bases between. Germline V gene sequence: CDR1 SGHDN, CDR2 FVKESK. The CDR3 has 17 amino acids. CDR3 loop: CASSPGPGLQNTGELFF. The CDR3 DNA follows: TGTGCCAGCAGCCCTGGGCCGGGACTGCAGAACACCGGGGAGCTGTTTTTT.

This clone showed up just once. The V call is TRBV7-3, the J call TRBJ1-1; the D gene is possibly TRBD1 (6 bases). V was pared by 5 bases and J by 0 bases, with 16 bases between. The CDR3 spans 16 residues. CDR1 is SGHTA, CDR2 FQGTGA, per germline. Here the CDR3 reads CASSPRGGDMNTEAFF. Written as DNA, the CDR3 is TGTGCCAGCAGCCCCCGGGGAGGGGACATGAACACTGAAGCTTTCTTT.

This clone was counted between two and nine times. The V call is TRBV15, the J call TRBJ2-7, with TRBD2 matching over 12 bases. The germline V gene encodes CDR1 LNHNV and CDR2 YYDKDF (reference sequence). The ends lost 2 bases at V and 4 bases at J; junction bases unmatched: 0. There are 14 residues in the CDR3. In nucleotides, the CDR3 is TGTGCCACCAGCAGACTAGCGGGAGGGTACGAGCAGTACTTC. Translating gives CATSRLAGGYEQYF.